Each of the 30 T cell receptor beta chains below was sequenced from the same sample in a study of T cells in localized non-small cell lung cancer. Repertoires were generated with immunoSEQ multiplex PCR, while TCRdb's copy carries only in-frame clones and drops some. Seen here are some 3,000 clones, 21% observed once, and the top ten hold approximately 11%. This specimen was normal lung tissue next to the tumor, taken before any cancer treatment. The receptors originated from a woman between 35 and 70 years old with stage I lung adenocarcinoma.

The chain uses TRBV5-1 and TRBJ1-4; 7 bases map to TRBD1. In germline, CDR1 is SGHRS, CDR2 YFSETQ. V lost 1 base and J lost 3; bases outside the gene matches: 9. The CDR3 extends over 17 amino acids. CDR3 nucleotide sequence: TGCGCCAGCAGCTTGACAGGGGCTGAGTCGGCTAATGAAAAACTGTTTTTT. It is translated as CASSLTGAESANEKLFF.

This clone has a handful of counts. The rearrangement uses TRBV6-8 and TRBJ1-6; 11 bases align to TRBD1. Germline V gene data show CDR1 as MNHGY and CDR2 as SAAAGT. V was pared by 6 bases and J by 11 bases, with 6 bases of the junction left unmatched. The CDR3 has 14 residues. CDR3 residues: CASRAGTGGAPLHF. CDR3 bases: TGTGCCAGCAGAGCCGGGACAGGGGGAGCACCCCTCCACTTT.

The rearrangement uses TRBV28 and TRBJ2-1; 8 bases map to TRBD2. Germline V gene lookup returns CDR1 MDHEN and CDR2 SYDVKM. There are 15 residues in the CDR3. Trimming removed 3 bases from V and 10 bases from J; junction bases left unmatched: 11. CDR3 loop: CASSFGGGLGGEQFF. CDR3 nucleotides: TGTGCCAGCAGTTTTGGTGGGGGACTAGGAGGCGAGCAGTTCTTC.

This clone is termed large. The V gene is TRBV9, the J gene TRBJ2-7; possibly TRBD1 for D (5 bases). Germline CDR1 and CDR2: SGDLS and YYNGEE. The CDR3 is 12 residues long. Trimming removed 3 bases at V and 3 bases at J, with 7 bases between. CDR3 sequence: CASSAQGYEQYF. Written as DNA, the CDR3 is TGTGCCAGCAGCGCCCAGGGCTACGAGCAGTACTTC.

This clone was picked up a small number of times. The chain uses TRBV19 and TRBJ1-5; D perhaps matches TRBD1 (5 bases). V shed 10 bases and J shed 1 base, with 17 bases lying between them. Germline V lookup: CDR1 LNHDA, CDR2 SQIVND (reference sequence). The CDR3 totals 15 residues. The CDR3 spells CAIEGRAGSNQPQHF. In nucleotides, the CDR3 is TGTGCCATTGAGGGCCGGGCAGGGAGCAATCAGCCCCAGCATTTT.

There are a few counts of this clone. This rearrangement joins TRBV7-2 to TRBJ1-5, with D possibly TRBD1 on 6 matching bases. Germline CDR1 is SGHTA and CDR2 is FQGNSA. Trimming left V 5 bases short and J 7 bases short, with 12 bases between. This CDR3 spans 13 amino acids. CDR3 in amino acids: CASSADSHQPQHF. The CDR3 DNA reads TGTGCCAGCAGCGCGGACAGCCACCAGCCCCAGCATTTT.

This clone was recorded a few times. The chain is built from TRBV2 and TRBJ1-2; a possible D gene is TRBD1 (6 bases). Germline V gene data show CDR1 as SNHLY and CDR2 as FYNNEI. Between the trimmed V and J ends, which lost 4 bases and 7 bases, there was a span of 16 bases. This CDR3 has 14 amino acids. The CDR3 sequence is CASSGVGGPLGYTF. The CDR3 bases are TGTGCCAGCAGTGGAGTGGGGGGGCCCCTTGGCTACACCTTC.

The CDR3 loop is CASSPGTGFTGELFF. The CDR3 DNA follows: TGTGCCAGCAGCCCCGGGACAGGGTTTACCGGGGAGCTGTTTTTT. The chain is built from TRBV11-3 and TRBJ2-2, with 9 bases aligning to TRBD1. The V gene's germline CDR1 is SGHNT and CDR2 YENEEA. The CDR3 runs to 15 residues. J was trimmed by 5 bases and V by 5 bases; bases with no gene match: 6.

Relative to its sample, this clone is medium-sized. The V gene is TRBV28, the J gene TRBJ1-4; weak D call: TRBD1 (6 bases). Trimming took off 8 bases at V and 12 bases at J, with 19 bases between the two ends. The CDR3 is made up of 13 amino acids. The germline V gene has CDR1 MDHEN and CDR2 SYDVKM. CDR3 in amino acids: CASGAQGGGQLFF. For the CDR3, the DNA is TGTGCCAGCGGGGCACAGGGCGGGGGACAACTGTTTTTT.

The chain is built from TRBV19 and TRBJ1-2; tentative D call: TRBD1 (5 bases). V shed 3 bases and J shed 2 bases, with 10 bases lying between them. The CDR3 totals 14 residues. Germline lookup yields CDR1 LNHDA and CDR2 SQIVND (reference sequence). The CDR3 sequence: CASSIRWGNYGYTF. In nucleotides, the CDR3 is TGTGCCAGTAGTATTAGGTGGGGCAACTATGGCTACACCTTC.

This clone was seen more than once but under ten times. This sequence joins TRBV9 and TRBJ2-5; 10 bases map to TRBD2. The germline V gene has CDR1 SGDLS and CDR2 YYNGEE. The CDR3 spans 16 residues. Trimming cost V 5 bases and J 5 bases; bases outside gene matches: 12. CDR3 nucleotide sequence: TGTGCCAGCAGTACCACCTCTAGCGGGAGTGGGGAGACCCAGTACTTC. Amino acids: CASSTTSSGSGETQYF.

This clone is judged medium-sized. The chain uses TRBV11-3 and TRBJ2-7, with D possibly being TRBD1 or TRBD2 (7 bases each). CDR1 and CDR2 from the germline V gene are SGHNT and YENEEA. CDR3 length: 16 amino acids. V lost 3 bases to trimming and J lost 2 bases, with 17 bases between them. DNA for the CDR3: TGTGCCAGCAGCTTGGGAGGGGGCCAGGGGGCCTACGAGCAGTACTTC. Amino acid sequence: CASSLGGGQGAYEQYF.

Here the CDR3 DNA reads TGTGCCATTCGAGCGGGGGGGCGTGGTACGCAGTATTTT. Its protein is CAIRAGGRGTQYF. The rearrangement links TRBV6-8 to TRBJ2-3, with 10 bases aligning to TRBD2. V lost 10 bases to trimming and J lost 8 bases; unmatched junction nucleotides: 9. From germline, CDR1 is MNHGY and CDR2 SAAAGT. This CDR3 is 13 amino acids long.

This clone is medium-sized. The chain joins TRBV11-3 to TRBJ2-7, with a tentative D call TRBD2 (5 bases). CDR3 length equals 16 residues. CDR1 and CDR2 from the germline V gene are SGHNT and YENEEA. The germline V and J ends were trimmed by 5 bases and 0 bases, with 17 bases remaining between them. For the CDR3, the DNA is TGTGCCAGCAGCGGAAATAGCGCCCAGACCTCCTACGAGCAGTACTTC. This encodes CASSGNSAQTSYEQYF. Together with reference TRBV11-3 and TRBJ2-7, the CDR3 gives the full variable domain: EAGVVQSPRYKIIEKKQPVAFWCNPISGHNTLYWYLQNLGQGPELLIRYENEEAVDDSQLPKDRFSAERLKGVDSTLKIQPAELGDSAVYLCASSGNSAQTSYEQYFGPGTRLTVT.

This clone was counted a few times. The chain recombines TRBV9 with TRBJ2-1; unclear D gene. There are 12 residues in the CDR3. Germline V gives CDR1 SGDLS, CDR2 YYNGEE. The V gene lost 2 bases and the J gene lost 10 bases, with 10 bases spanning the gap. The CDR3 coding sequence is TGTGCCAGCAGCGTGAACAATATAGAGCAGTTCTTC. Protein product: CASSVNNIEQFF.

The chain joins TRBV6-8 to TRBJ2-7; 8 bases agree with TRBD2. The CDR3 length is 14 residues. V was clipped by 7 bases and J by 1 base; unmatched bases: 6. Germline loops: CDR1 MNHGY, CDR2 SAAAGT. The CDR3 DNA follows: TGTGCCAGCAACGGGGGGGGCCGATCCTACGAGCAGTACTTC. Translating it yields CASNGGGRSYEQYF.

This clone was counted a few times. This chain joins TRBV28 and TRBJ1-2; TRBD1 might be the D (5 bases). The V end lost 7 bases, the J end lost 0 bases, and 12 bases lay between the germline ends. Looked up from germline, CDR1 is MDHEN and CDR2 is SYDVKM. The CDR3 length is 14 residues. CDR3 amino acids: CASNVPGPNYGYTF. CDR3 bases: TGTGCCAGCAACGTACCGGGACCTAACTATGGCTACACCTTC.

The chain employs TRBV9 and TRBJ2-1; D gene unclear. CDR1 is SGDLS, CDR2 YYNGEE, per germline. Trimming took 4 bases from V and 0 from J, leaving 11 bases between them. CDR3 length equals 15 residues. The CDR3 reads CASSYSSSSYNEQFF. CDR3 sequence (DNA): TGTGCCAGCAGCTACAGCTCGAGCTCCTACAATGAGCAGTTCTTC.

This clone was recorded a few times. The genes are TRBV6-8 and TRBJ1-2, with 8 bases identical to TRBD1. The germline CDR1 and CDR2 sequences are MNHGY and SAAAGT. Trimming removed 7 bases from V and 8 bases from J; junction bases left unmatched: 12. This CDR3 has 14 residues. In DNA, the CDR3 is TGTGCCAGCACCTTACGGGCAGGGGGCGTGGGCTACACCTTC. It is translated as CASTLRAGGVGYTF.

In this sample, this clone is large (0.1 to 1%). J is TRBJ2-7 and V is TRBV6-8; unclear D gene. The CDR3 is 13 residues long. Germline lookup yields CDR1 MNHGY and CDR2 SAAAGT. The CDR3 reads CGSGPSGLGEQYF. CDR3 in DNA: TGTGGTTCCGGGCCCAGTGGGTTGGGCGAGCAGTACTTC.

The chain uses TRBV6-1 and TRBJ2-7; tentative D call: TRBD1 (6 bases). Per the germline V gene, CDR1 is MNHNS and CDR2 is SASEGT. The V end lost 1 base, the J end lost 1 base, and 11 bases lay between the germline ends. The CDR3 length is 15 residues. The CDR3 loop is CASSEDQGKSYEQYF. Here the CDR3 DNA reads TGTGCCAGCAGTGAAGACCAGGGGAAATCCTACGAGCAGTACTTC.

The chain carries TRBV19 and TRBJ2-1, with 11 bases fitting TRBD1. This CDR3 is 17 amino acids long. Germline-derived CDR1 and CDR2 are LNHDA and SQIVND (reference sequence). J was trimmed by 2 bases and V by 5 bases; bases with no gene match: 8. Here the CDR3 DNA reads TGTGCCAGTAGTTCCCAGGACAGGGGGCGTGCCTACAATGAGCAGTTCTTC. Protein: CASSSQDRGRAYNEQFF.

V is TRBV6-8 and J is TRBJ2-3, with 7 positions matching TRBD2. CDR3 length: 15 amino acids. The trim removed 4 bases at V and 3 bases at J, leaving 7 bases unmatched. Germline-derived CDR1 and CDR2 are MNHGY and SAAAGT. The CDR3 DNA sequence: TGTGCCAGCAGTTTGCGGGCGGGGGTTACAGATACGCAGTATTTT. It encodes CASSLRAGVTDTQYF.

The chain uses TRBV16 and TRBJ2-5, with 10 bases lining up with TRBD1. Germline V lookup: CDR1 KGHSY, CDR2 FQNENV. The CDR3 has 17 amino acids. Germline trimming cut 2 bases from V and 6 bases from J; bases unmatched to any gene: 12. The CDR3 DNA is TGTGCCAGCAGCCAACAGGGGACAGGGGTATCATTAAAGACCCAGTACTTC. Translating it yields CASSQQGTGVSLKTQYF.

The V call is TRBV29-1, the J call TRBJ1-2, with D hard to call. CDR3 length: 12 amino acids. Germline CDR1 is SQVTM and CDR2 is ANQGSEA. Trimming took 0 bases from V and 8 from J, leaving 10 bases between them. CDR3 sequence (DNA): TGCAGCGTTGAAGAGGGCTTCGGAGGCTACACCTTC. It translates to CSVEEGFGGYTF.

This clone was counted between two and nine times. The chain recombines TRBV18 with TRBJ2-1; no reliable D call. CDR3 length equals 14 residues. V was shortened by 6 bases and J by 6 bases, with 15 bases between the two germline ends. Per the germline V gene, CDR1 is KGHSH and CDR2 is LQKENI. CDR3 sequence: CASSPLGRVNEQFF. In nucleotides, the CDR3 is TGTGCCAGCTCCCCGTTAGGGCGAGTCAATGAGCAGTTCTTC.

V and J are TRBV11-3 and TRBJ2-5, with 9 positions matching TRBD1. The length of the CDR3 is 14 residues. Germline V gene data show CDR1 as SGHNT and CDR2 as YENEEA. Trimming at V came to 8 bases and at J to 4 bases, leaving 8 bases not matched to a gene. The CDR3 region has the DNA TGTGCCAGCGCTAAACCGGGACAGGGAGAGACCCAGTACTTC. Encoded protein: CASAKPGQGETQYF.

The CDR3 DNA follows: TGTGCCAGCAGTACCAGGGTGTGGTGGAGCAATCAGCCCCAGCATTTT. Protein: CASSTRVWWSNQPQHF. The chain joins TRBV25-1 to TRBJ1-5, with D perhaps matching TRBD1 (5 bases). Germline values: CDR1 MGHDK, CDR2 SYGVNS. The CDR3 is made up of 16 amino acids. V gave up 5 bases and J gave up 1 base, with 15 bases separating them.

Worth noting for this clone: The junction departs from germline at one end; a sequencing error may be responsible. The gene calls are TRBV6-8 and TRBJ2-3, with D possibly called TRBD1 or TRBD2 (5 bases each). CDR1 and CDR2 from the germline V gene are MNHGY and SAAAGT. The CDR3 loop spans 15 amino acids. This CDR3 is CAISVGTFPADTQYF. DNA for the CDR3: TGTGCCATCAGTGTCGGGACCTTCCCCGCAGATACGCAGTATTTT.

Only a few counts were recorded for this clone. V is TRBV30 and J is TRBJ1-2; D might be TRBD1 (5 bases). The CDR3 totals 14 residues. In germline, CDR1 is GTSNPN, CDR2 SVGIG (reference sequence). V shed 3 bases and J shed 3 bases, with 14 bases lying between them. The CDR3 bases are TGTGCCTGGAGGGGTATGGCCAGGGACTATGGCTACACCTTC. Translated: CAWRGMARDYGYTF.